This TCR beta chain was sequenced during a study of chemoradiotherapy in HPV16-positive cancers. Regarding the study as a whole: Candidate HPV-specific clones and E7-related TCR motifs grew in tumor during treatment.

Trimming took off 6 bases at V and 4 bases at J, with 18 bases between the two ends. The germline V gene has CDR1 SQVTM and CDR2 ANQGSEA. CDR3 length: 14 amino acids. In regard to this clone: Its antigen is as yet unknown.

The data were produced by immunoSEQ multiplex PCR, yet TCRdb's version contains in-frame clones alone and is incomplete. Among around 17,000 clones listed, nearly 70% were seen once. This specimen consisted of tumor tissue, obtained from a patient who underwent chemoradiotherapy. The chain uses TRBV29-1 and TRBJ1-2; the D is unclear. The TCR comes from a human donor with HPV-associated anogenital cancer. The CDR3 bases are TGCAGCGTGTGGGTGTCGGGTCGGGCCTATGGCTACACCTTC. Its protein is CSVWVSGRAYGYTF. Full variable domain (missing parts from reference TRBV29-1 and TRBJ1-2): SAVISQKPSRDICQRGTSLTIQCQVDSQVTMMFWYRQQPGQSLTLIATANQGSEATYESGFVIDKFPISRPNLTFSTLTVSNMSPEDSSIYLCSVWVSGRAYGYTFGSGTRLTVV.